This T cell receptor (beta chain) was sequenced during a study of blood T cell repertoires in COVID-19. The germline gives CDR1 SEHNR, CDR2 FQNEAQ (reference sequence). V was clipped by 5 bases and J by 6 bases; unmatched bases: 3. The CDR3 is 12 amino acids. Sequencing used immunoSEQ multiplex PCR; TCRdb keeps in-frame clones, though not all of them. The sample consists of about 140,000 clones, 80% to 90% of them appearing once. This study enrolled people aged 18 to 89 from about 26 US geographic areas. This clonotype originated in a woman between 50 and 59 years old with acute COVID-19. The sample was PBMCs or T cells enriched from blood (not recorded which). The chain has TRBV7-9 and TRBJ1-2, with 7 bases lining up with TRBD1. The CDR3 spells CASSLDRDGYTF. DNA of the CDR3: TGTGCCAGCAGCCTAGACAGGGATGGCTACACCTTC.